This T cell receptor beta chain was captured in a study of blood T cell repertoires in COVID-19. At the level of the study: COVID-19 samples, acute and convalescent, were from the United States, Italy and Spain.

In the authors' workflow: The assay estimated nucleated cells by amplifying reference gene primers. Some clones are missing from TCRdb's copy, which holds only in-frame ones; the method was immunoSEQ multiplex PCR. V and J calls and clone size follow that table, whereas D and trimming were derived from the DNA. The sample records 120,000 or so clones, approximately 90% being singletons. Germline V gene data show CDR1 as KGHSH and CDR2 as LQKENI. J lost 5 bases, V lost 4 bases, and 13 bases had no gene match. CDR3 size: 17 residues. The material sequenced was peripheral blood. The TCR sequence derives from a human donor in a cohort sampled during active COVID-19. The chain couples TRBV18 to TRBJ2-2, with 7 bases lining up with TRBD1. The CDR3 loop is CASSLIQGNIRTGELFF. In nucleotides, the CDR3 is TGTGCCAGCTCACTGATACAGGGGAATATTCGGACCGGGGAGCTGTTTTTT.